Listed below are T cell receptor beta chains from one sample, sequenced in a study of T cells in Graves' hyperthyroidism and ophthalmopathy. One entry per CDR3 protein results from TCRdb running MiXCR on the multiplex PCR reads. The top ten hold 8.2% of the sample, which has roughly 580,000 distinct CDR3 sequences, around 42% seen once. The sample consisted of peripheral blood or thyroid tissue (not recorded which). These receptors were collected from a woman between 18 and 30 years old with Graves' hyperthyroidism. Both conserved end residues are part of each CDR3. Fields, in order: D gene, J gene, clone size, V gene, CDR3 DNA, CDR3 protein. D genes are given only for firm matches. Part of the rows lack a size; the others show once, few, many or a class for expanded clones.

D: TRBD2; J: TRBJ2-7; size: .; V: TRBV29-1; DNA: TGCAGCCGGAGGGAGGGGATCGACGAGCAGTACTTC; CDR3: CSRREGIDEQYF
D: .; J: TRBJ2-5; size: .; V: TRBV25-1; DNA: TGTGCCAGCAGTGCCCACACTAGCAATCAGGAGACCCAGTACTTC; CDR3: CASSAHTSNQETQYF
D: .; J: TRBJ1-5; size: many; V: TRBV20-1; DNA: TGCAGTGCTCGTGACAGGAGGGGCAATCAGCCCCAGCATTTT; CDR3: CSARDRRGNQPQHF
D: .; J: TRBJ2-3; size: few; V: TRBV25-1; DNA: TGTGCCAGCAGTGAATGGGAACTAGCTTCCACCACAGATACGCAGTATTTT; CDR3: CASSEWELASTTDTQYF
D: .; J: TRBJ2-5; size: .; V: TRBV12-3/TRBV12-4; DNA: TGTGCCAGCAGTCCGGGACGGTCGGTTCGGTACTTC; CDR3: CASSPGRSVRYF
D: TRBD2; J: TRBJ2-5; size: many; V: TRBV29-1; DNA: TGCAGCGTTGTGTCCGGGAGGGATGAGACCCAGTACTTC; CDR3: CSVVSGRDETQYF
D: .; J: TRBJ1-5; size: .; V: TRBV9; DNA: TGTGCCAGCAGCTTAGACGATCTTGAGGGACAGCCCCAGCATTTT; CDR3: CASSLDDLEGQPQHF
D: TRBD1; J: TRBJ1-6; size: many; V: TRBV7-9; DNA: TGTGCCAGCAGCCAAACAGGGGGCAGGTCACCCCTCCACTTT; CDR3: CASSQTGGRSPLHF
D: .; J: TRBJ2-7; size: .; V: TRBV14; DNA: TGTGCCAGCAGCCAAGACGAGGGGGAAACCTACGAGCAGTACTTC; CDR3: CASSQDEGETYEQYF
D: .; J: TRBJ1-5; size: .; V: TRBV2; DNA: TGTGCGAGCAAGACTTCGGGGCAGCCCCAGCATTTT; CDR3: CASKTSGQPQHF
D: .; J: TRBJ2-5; size: .; V: TRBV7-9; DNA: TGTGCCAGCACCTCGGACTTCCAAGAGACCCAGTACTTC; CDR3: CASTSDFQETQYF
D: .; J: TRBJ2-7; size: .; V: TRBV6-5; DNA: TGTGCCAGCAGTTACTCGTCCTACAACTACGAGCAGTACTTC; CDR3: CASSYSSYNYEQYF